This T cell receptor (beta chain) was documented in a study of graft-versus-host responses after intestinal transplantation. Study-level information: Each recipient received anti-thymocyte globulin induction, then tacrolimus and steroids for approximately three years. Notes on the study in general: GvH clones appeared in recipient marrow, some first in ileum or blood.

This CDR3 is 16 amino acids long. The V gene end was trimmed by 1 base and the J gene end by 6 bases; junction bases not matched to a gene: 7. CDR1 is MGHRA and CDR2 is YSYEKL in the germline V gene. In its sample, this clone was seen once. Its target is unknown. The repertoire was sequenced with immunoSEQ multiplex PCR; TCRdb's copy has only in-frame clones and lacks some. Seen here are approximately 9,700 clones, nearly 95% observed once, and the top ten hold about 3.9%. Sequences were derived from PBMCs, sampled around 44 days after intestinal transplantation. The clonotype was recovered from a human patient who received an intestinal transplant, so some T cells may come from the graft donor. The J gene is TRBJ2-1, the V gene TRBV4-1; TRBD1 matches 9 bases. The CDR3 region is CASSQAPPDRGNEQFF. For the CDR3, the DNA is TGCGCCAGCAGCCAAGCCCCCCCGGACAGGGGCAATGAGCAGTTCTTC.